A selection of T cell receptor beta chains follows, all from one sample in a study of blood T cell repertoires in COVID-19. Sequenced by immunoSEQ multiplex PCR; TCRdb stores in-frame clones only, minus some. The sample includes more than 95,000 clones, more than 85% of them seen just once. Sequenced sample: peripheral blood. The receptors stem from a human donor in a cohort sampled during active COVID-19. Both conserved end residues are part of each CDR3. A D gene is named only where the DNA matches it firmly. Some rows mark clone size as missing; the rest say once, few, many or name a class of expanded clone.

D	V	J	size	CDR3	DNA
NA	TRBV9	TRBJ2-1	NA	CASSVYGQGSYNEQFF	TGTGCCAGCAGCGTATATGGCCAGGGCTCCTACAATGAGCAGTTCTTC
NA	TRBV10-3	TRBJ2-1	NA	CAISERGYNEQFF	TGTGCCATCAGTGAGAGAGGGTACAATGAGCAGTTCTTC
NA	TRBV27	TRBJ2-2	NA	CASAGTMNTGELFF	TGTGCCAGCGCCGGGACAATGAACACCGGGGAGCTGTTTTTT
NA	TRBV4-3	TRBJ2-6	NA	CASSQDESGLGANVLTF	TGCGCCAGCAGCCAAGATGAGTCAGGGCTTGGGGCCAACGTCCTGACTTTC
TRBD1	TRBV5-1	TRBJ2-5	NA	CASSLSQNRGVETQYF	TGCGCCAGCAGCCTCTCCCAGAACAGGGGAGTAGAGACCCAGTACTTC
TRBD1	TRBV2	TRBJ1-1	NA	CASVRGRETEAFF	TGTGCCAGCGTAAGGGGGCGAGAGACTGAAGCTTTCTTT
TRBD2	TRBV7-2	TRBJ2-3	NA	CASSVTSGRATDTQYF	TGTGCCAGCAGCGTGACTAGCGGGAGGGCAACAGATACGCAGTATTTT
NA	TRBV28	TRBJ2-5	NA	CASSHREGTQYF	TGTGCCAGCAGTCACAGGGAAGGGACCCAGTACTTC
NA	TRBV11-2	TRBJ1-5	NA	CASSLQGAQHQPQHF	TGTGCCAGCAGCTTACAAGGGGCGCAGCATCAGCCCCAGCATTTT
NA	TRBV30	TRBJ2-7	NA	CAWSVLSGNMPDRYEQYF	TGTGCCTGGAGTGTACTGTCAGGGAACATGCCCGATCGCTACGAGCAGTACTTC
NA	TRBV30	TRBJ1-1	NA	CAWSASAEAFF	TGTGCCTGGAGTGCTAGTGCGGAAGCTTTCTTT
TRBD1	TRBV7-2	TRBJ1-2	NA	CASSLSATGGDVYGYTF	TGTGCCAGCAGCTTATCTGCGACAGGGGGCGATGTCTATGGCTACACCTTC
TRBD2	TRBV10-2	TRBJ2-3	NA	CASSEGLAGVDTQYF	TGCGCCAGCAGCGAGGGACTAGCGGGAGTAGATACGCAGTATTTT
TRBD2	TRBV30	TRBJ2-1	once	CAWSIAGNREQFF	TGTGCCTGGAGTATAGCGGGGAATAGGGAGCAGTTCTTC
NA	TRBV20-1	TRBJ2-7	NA	CSARSEYEQYF	TGCAGTGCTAGGAGTGAATACGAGCAGTACTTC
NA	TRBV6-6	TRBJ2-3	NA	CASSWRVPSTDTQYF	TGTGCCAGCAGTTGGAGGGTTCCTAGCACAGATACGCAGTATTTT
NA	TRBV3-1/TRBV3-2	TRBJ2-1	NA	CASSPHRGRHEQFF	TGTGCCAGCAGCCCCCATAGGGGTAGGCATGAGCAGTTCTTC
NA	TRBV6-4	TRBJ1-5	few	CASSDWRLQPQHF	TGTGCCAGCAGTGACTGGAGGCTCCAGCCCCAGCATTTT
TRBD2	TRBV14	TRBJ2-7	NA	CASSLAGTVYEQYF	TGTGCCAGCAGCCTAGCGGGGACGGTCTACGAGCAGTACTTC
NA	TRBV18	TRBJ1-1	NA	CASSPLDRGGNTEAFF	TGTGCCAGCTCACCTCTCGATAGGGGGGGGAACACTGAAGCTTTCTTT
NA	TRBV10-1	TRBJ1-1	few	CASSEEGEGTEAFF	TGCGCCAGCAGTGAAGAGGGCGAAGGCACTGAAGCTTTCTTT
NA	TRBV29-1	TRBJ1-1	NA	CSVRVRERGAFF	TGCAGCGTTCGGGTAAGGGAACGGGGAGCTTTCTTT
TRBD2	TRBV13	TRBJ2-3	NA	CASGPTSGGADTQYF	TGTGCCAGCGGGCCAACTAGCGGGGGCGCGGATACGCAGTATTTT
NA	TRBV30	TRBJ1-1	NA	CAWSGVSEAFF	TGTGCCTGGAGCGGGGTTTCTGAAGCTTTCTTT
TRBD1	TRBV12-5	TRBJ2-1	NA	CASGLVLGDRGRGEQFF	TGTGCTAGTGGTTTGGTACTTGGGGACAGGGGGCGAGGTGAGCAGTTCTTC
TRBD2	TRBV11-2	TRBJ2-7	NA	CASSERGGSYEQYF	TGTGCCAGCAGCGAACGGGGGGGAAGCTACGAGCAGTACTTC
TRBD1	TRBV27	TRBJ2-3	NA	CASSDRDGTDTQYF	TGTGCCAGTTCGGACAGGGATGGAACAGATACGCAGTATTTT
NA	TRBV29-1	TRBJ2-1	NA	CSALRANEQFF	TGCAGCGCTTTGAGAGCTAATGAGCAGTTCTTC
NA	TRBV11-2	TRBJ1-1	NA	CASSLQVNTEAFF	TGTGCCAGCAGCTTACAGGTGAACACTGAAGCTTTCTTT
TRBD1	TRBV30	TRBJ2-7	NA	CAWSLGTGWEQYF	TGTGCCTGGAGCCTCGGGACAGGGTGGGAGCAGTACTTC
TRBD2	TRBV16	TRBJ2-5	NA	CASSQSGTSPGETQYF	TGTGCCAGCAGCCAATCCGGGACTAGCCCAGGGGAGACCCAGTACTTC
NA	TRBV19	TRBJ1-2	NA	CASSITGTSSGYTF	TGTGCCAGTAGTATAACCGGGACATCAAGCGGCTACACCTTC
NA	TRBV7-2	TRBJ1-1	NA	CASSLESVGTQGIRAFF	TGTGCCAGCAGCTTAGAGTCAGTGGGTACACAGGGTATTCGAGCTTTCTTT
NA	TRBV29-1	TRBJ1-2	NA	CSVDASSGSDYGYTF	TGCAGCGTTGACGCTAGCTCGGGGTCTGATTATGGCTACACCTTC
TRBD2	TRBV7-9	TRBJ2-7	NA	CASSEAGYLYF	TGTGCCAGCAGCGAAGCGGGATATTTGTACTTC
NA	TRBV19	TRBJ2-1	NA	CASSIDWSSYNEQFF	TGTGCCAGTAGTATAGACTGGAGCTCCTACAATGAGCAGTTCTTC
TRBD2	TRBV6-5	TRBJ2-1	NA	CASSYGTSGYNEQFF	TGTGCCAGCAGTTACGGGACTAGCGGTTACAATGAGCAGTTCTTC
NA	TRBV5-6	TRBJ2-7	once	CASSFTGYEQYF	TGTGCCAGCAGCTTTACAGGGTACGAGCAGTACTTC
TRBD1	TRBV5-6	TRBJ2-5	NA	CASSLDRVGTQYF	TGTGCCAGCAGTCTGGACAGGGTGGGGACCCAGTACTTC
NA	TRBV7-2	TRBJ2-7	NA	CASSFSGTYEQYF	TGTGCCAGCAGCTTCTCAGGAACCTACGAGCAGTACTTC
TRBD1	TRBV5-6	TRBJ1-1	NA	CASSLNLVAGGLRTEAFF	TGTGCCAGCAGCTTGAACCTCGTGGCAGGGGGCCTTCGAACTGAAGCTTTCTTT
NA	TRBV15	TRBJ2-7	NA	CATSRSRDEQYF	TGTGCCACCAGCAGGTCCAGGGACGAGCAGTACTTC
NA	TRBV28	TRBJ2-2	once	CASSLFRGNTGELFF	TGTGCCAGCAGTTTATTCAGGGGGAACACCGGGGAGCTGTTTTTT
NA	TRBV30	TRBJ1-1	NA	CAQQSEGTEAFF	TGTGCCCAACAATCGGAGGGCACTGAAGCTTTCTTT
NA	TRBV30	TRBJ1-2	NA	CAWSEYYGYTF	TGTGCCTGGAGTGAATATTATGGCTACACCTTC
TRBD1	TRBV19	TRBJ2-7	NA	CASSVGDRENEQYF	TGTGCCAGTAGTGTTGGGGACAGGGAAAACGAGCAGTACTTC
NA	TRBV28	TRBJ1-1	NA	CASSPLHGARYTEAFF	TGTGCCAGCAGCCCCCTGCATGGGGCCAGGTACACTGAAGCTTTCTTT
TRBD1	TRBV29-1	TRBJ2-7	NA	CSVDYRGTGVYEQYF	TGCAGCGTTGATTATCGCGGGACAGGGGTCTACGAGCAGTACTTC
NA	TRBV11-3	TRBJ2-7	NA	CASSLGLVASREQYF	TGTGCCAGCAGCTTAGGGTTGGTGGCTTCCCGCGAGCAGTACTTC
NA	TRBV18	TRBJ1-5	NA	CASSPSLGGNQPQHF	TGTGCCAGCTCACCTTCCTTAGGGGGCAATCAGCCCCAGCATTTT
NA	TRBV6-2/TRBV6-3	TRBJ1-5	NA	CASSHPRGEDQPQHF	TGTGCCAGCAGTCACCCAAGGGGCGAGGATCAGCCCCAGCATTTT
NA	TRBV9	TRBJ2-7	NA	CASSVDAGSYEQYF	TGTGCCAGCAGCGTAGATGCAGGTTCGTACGAGCAGTACTTC
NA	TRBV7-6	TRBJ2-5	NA	CASSLDGTRLQETQYF	TGTGCCAGCAGCTTGGACGGCACTAGACTACAAGAGACCCAGTACTTC
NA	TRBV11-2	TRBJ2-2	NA	CASSWGPGELFF	TGTGCCAGCAGCTGGGGGCCCGGGGAGCTGTTTTTT
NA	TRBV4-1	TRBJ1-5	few	CASSQVSNQPQHF	TGCGCCAGCAGCCAAGTGTCGAATCAGCCCCAGCATTTT